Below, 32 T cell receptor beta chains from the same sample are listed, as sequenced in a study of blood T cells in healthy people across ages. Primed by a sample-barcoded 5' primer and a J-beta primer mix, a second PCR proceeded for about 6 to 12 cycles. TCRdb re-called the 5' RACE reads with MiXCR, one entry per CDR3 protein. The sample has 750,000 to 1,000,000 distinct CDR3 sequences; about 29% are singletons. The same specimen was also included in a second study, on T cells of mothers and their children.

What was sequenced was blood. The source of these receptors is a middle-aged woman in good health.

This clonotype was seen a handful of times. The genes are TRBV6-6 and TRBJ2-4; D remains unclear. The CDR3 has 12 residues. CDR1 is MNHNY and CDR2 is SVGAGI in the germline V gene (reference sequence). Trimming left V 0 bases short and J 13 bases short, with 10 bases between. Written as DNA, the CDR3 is TGTGCCAGCAGTTACTCACTTCAGGAGCAGTACTTC. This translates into CASSYSLQEQYF.

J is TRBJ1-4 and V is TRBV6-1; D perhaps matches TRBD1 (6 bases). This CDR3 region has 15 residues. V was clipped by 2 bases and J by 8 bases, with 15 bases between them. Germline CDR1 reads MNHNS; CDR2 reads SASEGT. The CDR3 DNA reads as TGTGCCAGCAGTGAAAGTTGGGGGCAAGGGGAAAAACTGTTTTTT. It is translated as CASSESWGQGEKLFF.

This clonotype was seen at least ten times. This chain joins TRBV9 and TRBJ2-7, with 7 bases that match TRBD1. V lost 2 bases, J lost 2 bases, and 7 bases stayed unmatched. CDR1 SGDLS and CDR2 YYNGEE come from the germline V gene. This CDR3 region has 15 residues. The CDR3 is CASSVYRDSPYEQYF. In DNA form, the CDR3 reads TGTGCCAGCAGCGTTTACCGGGACAGCCCCTACGAGCAGTACTTC.

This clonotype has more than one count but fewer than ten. CDR3 sequence (DNA): TGTGCCAGCGGGAGGGGATTGGATCAGCCCCAGCATTTT. It translates to CASGRGLDQPQHF. The chain recombines TRBV6-2 or TRBV6-3 with TRBJ1-5; the D gene is possibly TRBD1 (5 bases). CDR3 length: 13 residues. Trimming shortened V by 8 bases and J by 5 bases, and 13 bases separated the two germline ends. The germline V gene encodes CDR1 MNHEY and CDR2 SVGEGT.

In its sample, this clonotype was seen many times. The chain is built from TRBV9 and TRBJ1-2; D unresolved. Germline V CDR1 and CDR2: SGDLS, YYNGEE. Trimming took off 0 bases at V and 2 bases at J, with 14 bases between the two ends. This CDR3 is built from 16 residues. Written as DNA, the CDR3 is TGTGCCAGCAGCGTAGGATCTTCGGGGTTAAACTATGGCTACACCTTC. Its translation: CASSVGSSGLNYGYTF.

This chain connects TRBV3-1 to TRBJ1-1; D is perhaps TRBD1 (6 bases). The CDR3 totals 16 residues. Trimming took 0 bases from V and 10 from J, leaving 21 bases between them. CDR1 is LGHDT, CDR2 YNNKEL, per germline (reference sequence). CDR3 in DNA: TGTGCCAGCAGCCAAGAAGGGGGGGGGGGCAGAGGACGAGCTTTCTTT. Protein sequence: CASSQEGGGGRGRAFF. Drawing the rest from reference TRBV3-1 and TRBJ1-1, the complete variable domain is DTAVSQTPKYLVTQMGNDKSIKCEQNLGHDTMYWYKQDSKKFLKIMFSYNNKELIINETVPNRFSPKSPDKAHLNLHINSLELGDSAVYFCASSQEGGGGRGRAFFGQGTRLTVV.

CDR3 region: CASSPHQGNTEAFF. CDR3 bases: TGTGCCAGCAGCCCCCACCAAGGGAACACTGAAGCTTTCTTT. The chain has TRBV14 and TRBJ1-1; D is ambiguous. CDR1 is SGHDN and CDR2 is FVKESK in the germline V gene. This CDR3 is built from 14 residues. Trimming pared 4 bases from V and 1 base from J, leaving 10 bases between.

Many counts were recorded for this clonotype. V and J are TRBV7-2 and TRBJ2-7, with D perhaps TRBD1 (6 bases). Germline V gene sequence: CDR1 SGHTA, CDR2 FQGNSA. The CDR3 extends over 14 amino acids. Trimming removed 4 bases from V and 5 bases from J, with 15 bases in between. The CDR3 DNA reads TGTGCCAGCAGCTCCCTACAGGGAGTCAACGAGCAGTACTTC. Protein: CASSSLQGVNEQYF.

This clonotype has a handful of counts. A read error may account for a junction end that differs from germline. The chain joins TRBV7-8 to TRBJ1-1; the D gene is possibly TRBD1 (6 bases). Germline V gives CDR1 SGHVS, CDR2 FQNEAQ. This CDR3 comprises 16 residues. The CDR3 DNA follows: TGTGCCAGCAGCTTCCAAGTTGGGGCCGGGGACACTGAAGCTTTTTTT. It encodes CASSFQVGAGDTEAFF.

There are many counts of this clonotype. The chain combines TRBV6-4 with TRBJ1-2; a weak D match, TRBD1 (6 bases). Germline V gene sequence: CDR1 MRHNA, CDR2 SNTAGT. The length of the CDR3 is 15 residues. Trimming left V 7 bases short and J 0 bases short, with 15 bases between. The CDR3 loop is CASNQTTGANYGYTF. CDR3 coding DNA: TGTGCCAGCAACCAGACGACAGGAGCTAACTATGGCTACACCTTC.

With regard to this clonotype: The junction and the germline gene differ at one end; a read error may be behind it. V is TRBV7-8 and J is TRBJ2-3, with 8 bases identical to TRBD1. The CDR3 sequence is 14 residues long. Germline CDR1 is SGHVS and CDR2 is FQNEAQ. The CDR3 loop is CAGSAQGGTDTQYF. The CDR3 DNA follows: TGTGCCGGCAGCGCACAGGGGGGCACAGATACGCAGTATTTT.

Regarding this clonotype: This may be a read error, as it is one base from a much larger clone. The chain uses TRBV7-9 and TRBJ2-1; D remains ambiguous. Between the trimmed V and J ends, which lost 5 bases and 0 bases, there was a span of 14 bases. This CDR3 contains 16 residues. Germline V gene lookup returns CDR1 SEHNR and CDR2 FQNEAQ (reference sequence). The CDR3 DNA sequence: TGTGCCAGCAGCCTTCTCAAGGGCAGCTCCTACAATGAGCAGTTCTTC. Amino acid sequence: CASSLLKGSSYNEQFF.

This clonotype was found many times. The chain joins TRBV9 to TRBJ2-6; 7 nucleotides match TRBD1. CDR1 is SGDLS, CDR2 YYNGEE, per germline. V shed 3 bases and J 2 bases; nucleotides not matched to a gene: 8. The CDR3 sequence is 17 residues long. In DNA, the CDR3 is TGTGCCAGCAGCGCACAGACAGGGCTAACTGGGGCCAACGTCCTGACTTTC. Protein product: CASSAQTGLTGANVLTF.

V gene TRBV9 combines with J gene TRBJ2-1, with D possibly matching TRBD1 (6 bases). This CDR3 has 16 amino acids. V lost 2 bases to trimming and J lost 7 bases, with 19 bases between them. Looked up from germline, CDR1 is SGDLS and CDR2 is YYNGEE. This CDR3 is CASSVTGTSLRNEQFF. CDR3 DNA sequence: TGTGCCAGCAGCGTTACCGGGACATCCTTGAGGAATGAGCAGTTCTTC.

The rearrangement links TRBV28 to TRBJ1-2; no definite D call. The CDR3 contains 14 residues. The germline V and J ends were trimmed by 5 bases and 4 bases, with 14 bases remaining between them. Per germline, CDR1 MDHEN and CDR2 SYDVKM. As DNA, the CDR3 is TGTGCCAGCAGTCCCTCGGCGGTAACCTATGGCTACACCTTC. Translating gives CASSPSAVTYGYTF.

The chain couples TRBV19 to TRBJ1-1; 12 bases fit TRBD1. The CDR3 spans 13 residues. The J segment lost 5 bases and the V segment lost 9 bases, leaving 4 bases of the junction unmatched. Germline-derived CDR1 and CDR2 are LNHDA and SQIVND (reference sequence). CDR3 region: CARGQGARTEAFF. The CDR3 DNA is TGTGCCAGGGGACAGGGGGCGCGAACTGAAGCTTTCTTT.

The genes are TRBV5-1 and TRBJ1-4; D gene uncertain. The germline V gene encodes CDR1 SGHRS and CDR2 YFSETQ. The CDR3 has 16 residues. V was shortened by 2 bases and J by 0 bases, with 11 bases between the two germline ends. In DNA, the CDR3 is TGCGCCAGCAGCTTCATGGAGGCTGCAACTAATGAAAAACTGTTTTTT. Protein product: CASSFMEAATNEKLFF. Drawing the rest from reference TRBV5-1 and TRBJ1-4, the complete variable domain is KAGVTQTPRYLIKTRGQQVTLSCSPISGHRSVSWYQQTPGQGLQFLFEYFSETQRNKGNFPGRFSGRQFSNSRSEMNVSTLELGDSALYLCASSFMEAATNEKLFFGSGTQLSVL.

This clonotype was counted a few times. The CDR3 DNA is TGTGCCAGCAGCTTACCTCGACTAGCGGGGGTCGGAGAGCAGTACTTC. Amino acids: CASSLPRLAGVGEQYF. The chain uses TRBV7-6 and TRBJ2-7, with TRBD2 matching 12 bases. This CDR3 contains 16 residues. V lost 2 bases and J lost 7; bases outside the gene matches: 9. In germline, CDR1 is SGHVS, CDR2 FNYEAQ.

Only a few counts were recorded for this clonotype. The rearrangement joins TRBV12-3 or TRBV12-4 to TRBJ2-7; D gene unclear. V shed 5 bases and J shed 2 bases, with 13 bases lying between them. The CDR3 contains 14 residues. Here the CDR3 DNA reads TGTGCCAGCAGTATGGCAGAGTTCCCCTACGAGCAGTACTTC. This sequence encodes CASSMAEFPYEQYF.

In nucleotides, the CDR3 is TGTGCCAGCAGTTATAACAGGGCTTATCAGCCCCAGCATTTT. Translated, it gives CASSYNRAYQPQHF. J is TRBJ1-5 and V is TRBV6-2 or TRBV6-3; a weak D match, TRBD1 (6 bases). V lost 3 bases and J lost 5, with 11 bases in between. This CDR3 comprises 14 residues. Germline V gives CDR1 MNHEY, CDR2 SVGEGT.

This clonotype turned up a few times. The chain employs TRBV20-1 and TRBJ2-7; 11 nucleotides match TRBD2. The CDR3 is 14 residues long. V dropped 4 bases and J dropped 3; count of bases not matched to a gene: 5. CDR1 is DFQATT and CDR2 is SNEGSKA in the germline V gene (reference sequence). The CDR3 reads CSANIAGGNYEQYF. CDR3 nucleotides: TGCAGTGCTAATATAGCGGGGGGGAACTACGAGCAGTACTTC.

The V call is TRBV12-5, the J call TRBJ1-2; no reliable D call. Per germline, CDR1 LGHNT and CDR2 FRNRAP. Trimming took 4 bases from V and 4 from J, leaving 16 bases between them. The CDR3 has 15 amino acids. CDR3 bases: TGTGCTAGTGGTTCGGTAGGGTACAGCATCTATGGCTACACCTTC. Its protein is CASGSVGYSIYGYTF.

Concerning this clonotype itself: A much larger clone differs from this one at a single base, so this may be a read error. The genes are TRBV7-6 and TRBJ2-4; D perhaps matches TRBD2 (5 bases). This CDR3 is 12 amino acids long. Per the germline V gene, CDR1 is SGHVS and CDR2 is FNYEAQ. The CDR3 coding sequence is TGTGCCAGCGGCTTTCTTGCGGGCATTCAGTACTTC. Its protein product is CASGFLAGIQYF.

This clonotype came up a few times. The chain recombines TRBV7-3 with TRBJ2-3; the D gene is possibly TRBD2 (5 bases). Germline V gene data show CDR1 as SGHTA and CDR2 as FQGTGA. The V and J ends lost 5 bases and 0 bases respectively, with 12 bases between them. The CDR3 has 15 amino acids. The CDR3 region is CASSETKTSTDTQYF. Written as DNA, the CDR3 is TGTGCCAGCAGCGAGACTAAAACTAGCACAGATACGCAGTATTTT.

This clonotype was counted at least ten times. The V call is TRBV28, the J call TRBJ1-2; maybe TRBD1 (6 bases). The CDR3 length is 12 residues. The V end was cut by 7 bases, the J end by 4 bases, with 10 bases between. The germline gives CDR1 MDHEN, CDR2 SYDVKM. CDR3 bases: TGTGCCAGCACGCTGACAGGCTATGGCTACACCTTC. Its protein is CASTLTGYGYTF.

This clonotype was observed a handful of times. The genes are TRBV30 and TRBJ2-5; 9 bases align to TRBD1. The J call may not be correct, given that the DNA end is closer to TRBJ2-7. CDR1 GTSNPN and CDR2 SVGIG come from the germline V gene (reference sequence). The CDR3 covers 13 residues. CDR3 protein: CAWDRGEISEQYF. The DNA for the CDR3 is TGTGCCTGGGACAGGGGGGAAATTTCCGAGCAGTACTTC.

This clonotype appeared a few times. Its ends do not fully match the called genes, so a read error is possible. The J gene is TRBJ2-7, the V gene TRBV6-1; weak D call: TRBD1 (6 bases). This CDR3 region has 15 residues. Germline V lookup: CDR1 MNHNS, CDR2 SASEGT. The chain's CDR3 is CASSDSDRASYEQYF. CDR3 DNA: TGCGCCAGCAGTGACTCGGACAGAGCCTCCTACGAGCAGTACTTC.

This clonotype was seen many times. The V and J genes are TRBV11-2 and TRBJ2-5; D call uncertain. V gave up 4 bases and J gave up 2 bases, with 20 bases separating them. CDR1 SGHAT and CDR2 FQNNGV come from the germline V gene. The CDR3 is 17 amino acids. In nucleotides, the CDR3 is TGTGCCAGCAGCTCGGCACCCGCGGCAGGACGGCAAGAGACCCAGTACTTC. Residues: CASSSAPAAGRQETQYF. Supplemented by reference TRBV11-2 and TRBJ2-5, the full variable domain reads EAGVAQSPRYKIIEKRQSVAFWCNPISGHATLYWYQQILGQGPKLLIQFQNNGVVDDSQLPKDRFSAERLKGVDSTLKIQPAKLEDSAVYLCASSSAPAAGRQETQYFGPGTRLLVL.

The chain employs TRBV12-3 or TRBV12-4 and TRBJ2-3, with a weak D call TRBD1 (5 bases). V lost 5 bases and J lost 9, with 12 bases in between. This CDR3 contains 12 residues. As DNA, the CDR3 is TGTGCCAGCAGTACTACAGCAGGGACGCAGTATTTT. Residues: CASSTTAGTQYF.

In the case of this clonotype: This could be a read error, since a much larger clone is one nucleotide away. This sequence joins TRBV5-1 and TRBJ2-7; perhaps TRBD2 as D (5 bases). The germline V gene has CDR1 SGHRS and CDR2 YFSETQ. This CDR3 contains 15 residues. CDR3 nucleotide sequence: TGCGCCAGCAGCTTGGCCCCTGGACTTTCCTACGAGCAGGACTTC. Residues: CASSLAPGLSYEQDF.

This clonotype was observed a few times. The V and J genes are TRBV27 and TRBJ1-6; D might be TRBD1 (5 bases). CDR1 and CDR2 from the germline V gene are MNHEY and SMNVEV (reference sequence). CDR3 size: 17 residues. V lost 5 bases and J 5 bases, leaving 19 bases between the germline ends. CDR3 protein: CASSLTVRLEDNSPLHF. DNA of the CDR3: TGTGCCAGCAGTCTGACAGTTCGGTTGGAGGATAATTCACCCCTCCACTTT.

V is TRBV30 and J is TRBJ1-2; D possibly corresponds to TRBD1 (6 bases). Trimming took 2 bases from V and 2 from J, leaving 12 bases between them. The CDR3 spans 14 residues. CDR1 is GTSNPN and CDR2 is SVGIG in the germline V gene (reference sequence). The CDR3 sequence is CAWSTGIGNYGYTF. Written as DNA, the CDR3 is TGTGCCTGGAGTACAGGGATTGGGAACTATGGCTACACCTTC.